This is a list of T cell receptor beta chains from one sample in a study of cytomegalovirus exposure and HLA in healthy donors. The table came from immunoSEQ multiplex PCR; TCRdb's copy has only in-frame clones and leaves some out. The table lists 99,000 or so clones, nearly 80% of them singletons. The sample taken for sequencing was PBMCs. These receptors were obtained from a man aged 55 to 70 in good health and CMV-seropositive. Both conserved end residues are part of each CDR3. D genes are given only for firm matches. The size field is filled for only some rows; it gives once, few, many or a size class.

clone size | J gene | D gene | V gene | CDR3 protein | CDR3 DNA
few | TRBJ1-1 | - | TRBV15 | CATSRVRGTEAFF | TGTGCCACCAGCAGAGTCAGGGGAACTGAAGCTTTCTTT
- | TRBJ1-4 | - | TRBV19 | CASSIARAPNEKLFF | TGTGCCAGTAGTATAGCCCGAGCTCCTAATGAAAAACTGTTTTTT
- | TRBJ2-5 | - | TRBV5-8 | CASSPSPGETQYF | TGTGCCAGCAGCCCCTCCCCCGGGGAGACCCAGTACTTC
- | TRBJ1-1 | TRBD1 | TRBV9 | CASSETGWEDTEAFF | TGTGCCAGCAGCGAGACAGGGTGGGAGGACACTGAAGCTTTCTTT
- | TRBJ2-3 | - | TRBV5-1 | CASSLGSTDTQYF | TGCGCCAGCAGCTTGGGGAGTACAGATACGCAGTATTTT
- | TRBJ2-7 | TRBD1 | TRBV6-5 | CASYGTDMSYEQYF | TGTGCCAGCTACGGGACAGACATGTCCTACGAGCAGTACTTC
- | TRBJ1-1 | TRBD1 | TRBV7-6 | CASSSPGTEAFF | TGTGCCAGCAGCTCGCCGGGGACAGAGGCTTTCTTT
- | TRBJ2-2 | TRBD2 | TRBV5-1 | CASSPDLAGGTGELFF | TGCGCCAGCAGTCCTGACCTAGCGGGGGGCACCGGGGAGCTGTTTTTT
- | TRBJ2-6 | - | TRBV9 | CASSVEGRDSLSGANVLTF | TGTGCCAGCAGCGTAGAGGGGCGGGACAGCCTCTCTGGGGCCAACGTCCTGACTTTC
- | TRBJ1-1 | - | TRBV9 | CASSVDRESRTEAFF | TGTGCCAGCAGCGTAGACAGGGAGAGTCGGACTGAAGCTTTCTTT
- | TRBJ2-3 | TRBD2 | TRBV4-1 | CASSQGPSGGVSDTQYF | TGCGCCAGCAGCCAAGGCCCTAGCGGGGGGGTTTCAGATACGCAGTATTTT
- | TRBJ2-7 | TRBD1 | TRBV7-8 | CASSPTDRVSYEQYF | TGTGCCAGCAGCCCCACAGACAGGGTTTCCTACGAGCAGTACTTC
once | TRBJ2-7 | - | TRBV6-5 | CASSEVRGDEQYF | TGTGCCAGCAGTGAGGTCAGGGGGGACGAGCAGTACTTC
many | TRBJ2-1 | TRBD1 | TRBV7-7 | CASSLDTGVGEQFF | TGTGCCAGCAGCTTAGACACAGGGGTGGGGGAGCAGTTCTTC
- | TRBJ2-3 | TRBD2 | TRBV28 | CASSPRPPLAGGRTDTQYF | TGTGCCAGCAGTCCTCGACCCCCGTTAGCGGGGGGCAGGACAGATACGCAGTATTTT
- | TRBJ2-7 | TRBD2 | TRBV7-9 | CASSSRLAGAIIAYEQYF | TGTGCCAGCAGCTCGCGACTAGCGGGGGCCATTATTGCCTACGAGCAGTACTTC
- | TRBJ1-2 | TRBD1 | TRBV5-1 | CASRLTGGPSDGYTF | TGTGCCAGCAGGTTGACAGGGGGCCCTTCCGATGGCTACACCTTC
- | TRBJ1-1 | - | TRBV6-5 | CASSYGGREAFF | TGTGCCAGCAGTTACGGGGGGAGGGAAGCTTTCTTT
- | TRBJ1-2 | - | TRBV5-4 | CASSILRDNGYTF | TGTGCCAGCAGCATATTACGGGACAATGGCTACACCTTC
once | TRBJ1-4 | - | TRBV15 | CATSREIRRGPGEKLFF | TGTGCCACCAGCAGAGAAATTCGAAGAGGGCCGGGCGAAAAACTGTTTTTT
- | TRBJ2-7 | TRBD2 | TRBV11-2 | CASSLGGGSSYEQYF | TGTGCCAGCAGCTTAGGGGGGGGTAGCTCCTACGAGCAGTACTTC
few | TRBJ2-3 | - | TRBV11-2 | CASAMVSTDTQYF | TGTGCCAGCGCGATGGTGAGCACAGATACGCAGTATTTT